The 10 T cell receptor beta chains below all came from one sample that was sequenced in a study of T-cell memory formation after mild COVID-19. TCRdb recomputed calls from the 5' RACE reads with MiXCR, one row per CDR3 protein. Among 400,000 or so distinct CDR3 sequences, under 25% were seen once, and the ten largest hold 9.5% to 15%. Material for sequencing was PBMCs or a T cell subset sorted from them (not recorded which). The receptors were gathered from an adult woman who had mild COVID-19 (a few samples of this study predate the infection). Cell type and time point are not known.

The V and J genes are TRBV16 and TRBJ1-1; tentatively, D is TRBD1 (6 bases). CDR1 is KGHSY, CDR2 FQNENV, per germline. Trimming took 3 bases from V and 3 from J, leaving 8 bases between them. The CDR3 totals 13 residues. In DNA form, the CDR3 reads TGTGCCAGCAGCCACGGGGGGCACACTGAAGCTTTCTTT. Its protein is CASSHGGHTEAFF.

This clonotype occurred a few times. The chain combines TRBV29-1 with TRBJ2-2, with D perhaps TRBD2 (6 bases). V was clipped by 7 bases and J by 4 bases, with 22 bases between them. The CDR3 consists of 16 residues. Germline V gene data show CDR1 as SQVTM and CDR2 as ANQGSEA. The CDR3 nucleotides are TGCAGCGGTGGCCCGGGGACGGGACTCATCACCGGGGAGCTGTTTTTT. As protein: CSGGPGTGLITGELFF.

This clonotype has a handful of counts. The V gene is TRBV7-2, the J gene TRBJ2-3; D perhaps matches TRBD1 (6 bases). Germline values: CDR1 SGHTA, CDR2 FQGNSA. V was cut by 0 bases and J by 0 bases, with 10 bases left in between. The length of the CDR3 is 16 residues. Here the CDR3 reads CASSLAIGGSTDTQYF. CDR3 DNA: TGTGCCAGCAGCTTAGCGATAGGGGGTAGCACAGATACGCAGTATTTT.

The CDR3 nucleotides read TGCGCCAGCAGCTTTGCGGGCGATGAGCAGTTCTTC. This sequence encodes CASSFAGDEQFF. This rearrangement joins TRBV5-1 to TRBJ2-1; possibly TRBD2 for D (5 bases). CDR1 is SGHRS and CDR2 is YFSETQ in the germline V gene. V lost 2 bases and J 8 bases, leaving 8 bases between the germline ends. This CDR3 is built from 12 residues.

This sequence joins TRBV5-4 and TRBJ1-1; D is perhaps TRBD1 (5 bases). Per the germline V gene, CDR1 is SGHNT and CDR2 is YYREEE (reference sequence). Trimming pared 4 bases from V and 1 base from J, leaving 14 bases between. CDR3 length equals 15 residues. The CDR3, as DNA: TGTGCCAGCAGCATCGGGACCCCATCGAACACTGAAGCTTTCTTT. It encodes CASSIGTPSNTEAFF.

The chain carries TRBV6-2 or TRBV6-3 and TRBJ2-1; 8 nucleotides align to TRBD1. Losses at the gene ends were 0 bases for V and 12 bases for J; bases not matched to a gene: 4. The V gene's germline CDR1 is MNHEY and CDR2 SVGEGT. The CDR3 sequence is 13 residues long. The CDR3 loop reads CASSYSDRERQFF. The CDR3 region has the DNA TGTGCCAGCAGTTACTCGGACAGGGAAAGGCAGTTCTTC.

The CDR3 DNA follows: TGTGCCAGCAGCTTGATGGGGGGCGAAGAGACCCAGTACTTC. Amino acids: CASSLMGGEETQYF. The chain couples TRBV11-2 to TRBJ2-5; D is perhaps TRBD1 or TRBD2 (6 bases each). Trimming stripped 3 bases from V and 3 bases from J, with 11 bases between. Looked up from germline, CDR1 is SGHAT and CDR2 is FQNNGV. CDR3 size: 14 residues.

The CDR3: CASSPRQRQGYTDTQYF. The CDR3, as DNA: TGTGCCAGCTCACCACGACAGAGACAGGGATACACAGATACGCAGTATTTT. J is TRBJ2-3 and V is TRBV18; 7 positions match TRBD1. The CDR3 covers 17 residues. Germline values: CDR1 KGHSH, CDR2 LQKENI. Trimming removed 1 base from V and 2 bases from J; junction bases left unmatched: 9.

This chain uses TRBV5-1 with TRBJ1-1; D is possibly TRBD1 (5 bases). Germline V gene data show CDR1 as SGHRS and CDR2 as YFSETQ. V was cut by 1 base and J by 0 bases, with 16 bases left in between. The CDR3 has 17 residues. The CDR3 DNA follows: TGCGCCAGCAGCTTGACGGCGTCAGGGAGGATGAACACTGAAGCTTTCTTT. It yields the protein CASSLTASGRMNTEAFF.

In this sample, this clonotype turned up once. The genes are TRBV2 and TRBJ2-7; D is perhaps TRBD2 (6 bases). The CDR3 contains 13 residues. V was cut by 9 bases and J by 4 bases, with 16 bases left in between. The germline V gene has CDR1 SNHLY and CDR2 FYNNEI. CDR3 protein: CASTLGGEYEQYF. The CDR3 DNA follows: TGTGCCAGTACCCTGGGCGGGGAGTACGAGCAGTACTTC.